This T cell receptor beta chain was sequenced for a study of T cells in women clearing cervical HPV infection. Findings of the study overall: Richness plus V gene abundances separated cases from controls with AUC about 0.8.

Using immunoSEQ multiplex PCR, the repertoire was profiled, and TCRdb retains in-frame clones only, with some absent. Listed are more than 10,000 clones; around 9.3% falls within the top ten. All participants had a single incident cervical HPV16 infection, and prevalent HPV16 infections were excluded. As concerns this clone: Antigen: not known. From the germline J gene comes the end of the CDR3, since the read stops 3 residues before it.

J gave up 6 bases and V 6 bases, and 2 bases lay outside the gene matches. The CDR3 is 14 amino acids. Germline V gene sequence: CDR1 LNHDA, CDR2 SQIVND (reference sequence). The chain recombines TRBV19 with TRBJ2-2, with TRBD1 identical over 12 bases. This receptor was obtained from a woman between 18 and 75 years old with a cervical HPV16 infection that either progressed to CIN3+ or cleared (not recorded which). Sequencing was done on a sample of blood buffy coat. The CDR3 bases that were read are TGTGCCAGTAGGGGACAGGGGGCCTCCGGGGAG. Its translation: CASRGQGASGE. The full CDR3 protein reads CASRGQGASGELFF.